This T cell receptor (beta chain) was obtained from a study of human T cells and chemical hapten exposure. For the study at large: Slight volume differences across pooled libraries mainly accounted for varying per-sample TCR yields.

Sequencing started from total RNA isolated from unfractionated whole blood. From the 5' RACE reads, TCRdb called clonotypes with MiXCR, one entry per CDR3 protein. The table includes 110,000 or so distinct CDR3 sequences, approximately 20% detected once. V trimming: 1 base; J trimming: 1 base; junction bases outside the gene matches: 0. This CDR3 has 15 residues. Germline CDR1 reads LGHDT; CDR2 reads YNNKEL (reference sequence). The receptor was derived from a human donor in good health. The J gene is TRBJ2-2, the V gene TRBV3-1; 7 positions agree with TRBD1. The CDR3 loop reads CASSQGTGNTGELFF. CDR3 DNA sequence: TGTGCCAGCAGCCAAGGGACAGGGAACACCGGGGAGCTGTTTTTT.